Shown below are 3 T cell receptor beta chains from a single sample sequenced in a study of blood T cell repertoires in COVID-19. TCRdb's copy holds only in-frame clones and misses some; the assay was immunoSEQ multiplex PCR. Of about 50,000 clones in the sample, over 85% were seen once. The sample consisted of peripheral blood. These receptors all stem from a man older than 75 with active or convalescent COVID-19.

This rearrangement joins TRBV11-1 to TRBJ2-1; the match to TRBD1 covers 7 bases. Germline V gene sequence: CDR1 SGHAT, CDR2 FQDESV (reference sequence). The CDR3 totals 12 residues. Trimming cost V 8 bases and J 6 bases; bases outside gene matches: 4. Written as DNA, the CDR3 is TGTGCCAGCCGACAGGGCCCCAATGAGCAGTTCTTC. Its translation: CASRQGPNEQFF.

V gene TRBV9 combines with J gene TRBJ1-2; 7 nucleotides align to TRBD1. V lost 6 bases, J lost 0 bases, and 5 bases stayed unmatched. Germline CDR1 and CDR2: SGDLS and YYNGEE. CDR3 length: 14 residues. DNA for the CDR3: TGTGCCAGCACCGGGGACAGACCTAACTATGGCTACACCTTC. Protein product: CASTGDRPNYGYTF.

This sequence joins TRBV7-2 and TRBJ1-4, with 7 bases lining up with TRBD1. Per germline, CDR1 SGHTA and CDR2 FQGNSA. Trimming removed 6 bases from V and 10 bases from J; junction bases left unmatched: 2. CDR3 length equals 11 residues. CDR3 loop: CASSAGGKLFF. The CDR3 DNA reads as TGTGCCAGCAGTGCAGGGGGAAAACTGTTTTTT.